This T cell receptor beta chain comes out of a study of blood T cell repertoires in COVID-19. Germline loops: CDR1 SGHTS, CDR2 YDEGEE. The V end was cut by 6 bases, the J end by 8 bases, with 17 bases between. The CDR3 length is 13 residues. The assay was immunoSEQ multiplex PCR, and TCRdb's table has in-frame clones only and misses some. Among around 300,000 clones listed, about nine tenths were seen once. The sample comprised PBMCs or T cells enriched from blood (not recorded which). The TCR originated in a woman aged 35 to 49 who had recovered from COVID-19. The gene calls are TRBV5-8 and TRBJ1-2, with a tentative D call TRBD1 (6 bases). The DNA for the CDR3 is TGTGCCAGCACCCTGACAGGTGGGCCGGGCTACACCTTC. Residues: CASTLTGGPGYTF.